These 12 T cell receptor beta chains came from one sample sequenced in a study of graft-versus-host responses after intestinal transplantation listed by TCRdb under 2021. The method behind the library was the immunoSEQ multiplex PCR assay. Drawn from immuneACCESS, this table holds only the in-frame rearrangements with V and J called that TCRdb kept. Clones are partly lost; checked studies trace under half to an unresolved V gene and leave the rest unexplained. This sample holds roughly 15,000 clones; roughly 60% were observed only once. 9.5% to 15% of the sample belongs to the ten largest clones. Dithiothreitol, EDTA incubations and collagenase D digestion were used to isolate intraepithelial and lamina propria lymphocytes from graft specimens. This material consisted of ileum tissue, taken 524 days after transplant. All receptors derive from a human patient who received an intestinal transplant, so some T cells may come from the graft donor.

In regard to this clone: At one of its ends the junction is not consistent with the germline gene, which may arise from a read error. The rearrangement uses TRBV6-5 and TRBJ1-1; TRBD1 agrees at 8 bases. Germline loops: CDR1 MNHEY, CDR2 SVGAGI. CDR3 size: 13 residues. In DNA, the CDR3 is TGTGCCAGCAGAAGGACAGGGAACGCTGAAGCTTTCTTT. It is translated as CASRRTGNAEAFF.

Remarks on this clone: Additional DNA sequences in this sample encode the identical CDR3. V gene TRBV4-3 combines with J gene TRBJ2-1, with 7 bases lining up with TRBD1. The trim removed 0 bases at V and 3 bases at J, leaving 2 bases unmatched. This CDR3 has 15 residues. Germline values: CDR1 LGHNA, CDR2 YSLEER. The CDR3 loop reads CASSQDGTDYNEQFF. CDR3 nucleotide sequence: TGCGCCAGCAGCCAAGATGGGACAGACTACAATGAGCAGTTCTTC.

The J gene is TRBJ1-1, the V gene TRBV6-1; the D gene is possibly TRBD1 (6 bases). This CDR3 contains 14 residues. V lost 3 bases, J lost 5 bases, and 13 bases lay in between. Germline lookup yields CDR1 MNHNS and CDR2 SASEGT. CDR3 bases: TGTGCCAGCAGTGAGGGACAAAAAGGGACTGAAGCTTTCTTT. It is translated as CASSEGQKGTEAFF.

Only a few counts were recorded for this clone. This chain links TRBV10-2 with TRBJ2-7, with TRBD2 matching 9 bases. CDR1 and CDR2 from the germline V gene are WSHSY and SAAADI. The CDR3 is 13 amino acids. Germline trimming cut 7 bases from V and 3 bases from J; bases unmatched to any gene: 4. CDR3 region: CASNSGGNYEQYF. Here the CDR3 DNA reads TGCGCCAGCAATAGCGGGGGCAACTACGAGCAGTACTTC.

V is TRBV18 and J is TRBJ2-7, with 8 bases fitting TRBD1. This CDR3 is built from 14 residues. The germline V gene encodes CDR1 KGHSH and CDR2 LQKENI. V gave up 2 bases and J gave up 3 bases; unmatched junction bases: 3. CDR3 residues: CASSPNRGVYEQYF. The CDR3 DNA is TGTGCCAGCTCACCAAACAGGGGGGTCTACGAGCAGTACTTC.

The chain uses TRBV7-2 and TRBJ2-2; TRBD1 is a possible D gene (6 bases). Germline loops: CDR1 SGHTA, CDR2 FQGNSA. V dropped 1 base and J dropped 6 bases, with 12 bases sitting between them. CDR3 size: 15 residues. DNA of the CDR3: TGTGCCAGCAGCTTAGGGAGGACAGTGCCCGGGGAGCTGTTTTTT. Translating it yields CASSLGRTVPGELFF. Combining the CDR3 with reference TRBV7-2 and TRBJ2-2 gives the whole variable domain GAGVSQSPSNKVTEKGKDVELRCDPISGHTALYWYRQSLGQGLEFLIYFQGNSAPDKSGLPSDRFSAERTGGSVSTLTIQRTQQEDSAVYLCASSLGRTVPGELFFGEGSRLTVL.

In the case of this clone: At one end the junction does not follow the germline gene, possibly because of a read error. The chain links TRBV30 to TRBJ2-5; D call uncertain. The length of the CDR3 is 12 residues. The germline V gene has CDR1 GTSNPN and CDR2 SVGIG (reference sequence). The CDR3 coding sequence is TGTGCATGGAGTCAGGTCCAAGAGACCCAGTACTTC. This sequence encodes CAWSQVQETQYF.

This clone turned up a few times. The chain links TRBV6-5 to TRBJ1-2; D remains ambiguous. The CDR3 is made up of 12 amino acids. Germline CDR1 MNHEY, CDR2 SVGAGI. Trimming took off 8 bases at V and 2 bases at J, with 9 bases between the two ends. In DNA, the CDR3 is TGTGCCAGCTCAACAGTCAACTATGGCTACACCTTC. It encodes CASSTVNYGYTF.

A few counts support this clone. The chain employs TRBV6-5 and TRBJ2-7; the match to TRBD1 covers 8 bases. This CDR3 has 13 amino acids. V lost 7 bases, J lost 5 bases, and 7 bases stayed unmatched. In germline, CDR1 is MNHEY, CDR2 SVGAGI. The CDR3 nucleotides read TGTGCCAGCAAGTATGGGACAGGCCACGAGCAGTACTTC. This translates into CASKYGTGHEQYF.

This CDR3 is CASRSSGAAGYNEQFF. CDR3 DNA sequence: TGTGCCAGCAGATCATCTGGGGCTGCGGGGTACAATGAGCAGTTCTTC. The rearrangement uses TRBV13 and TRBJ2-1, with D perhaps TRBD2 (6 bases). There are 16 residues in the CDR3. Germline V lookup: CDR1 PRHDT, CDR2 FYEKMQ (reference sequence). The V gene lost 6 bases and the J gene lost 4 bases, with 19 bases spanning the gap. The variable domain in full, completed from reference TRBV13 and TRBJ2-1, reads AAGVIQSPRHLIKEKRETATLKCYPIPRHDTVYWYQQGPGQDPQFLISFYEKMQSDKGSIPDRFSAQQFSDYHSELNMSSLELGDSALYFCASRSSGAAGYNEQFFGPGTRLTVL.

Details on this clone: Other DNA sequences from this sample encode an identical CDR3 as well. This sequence joins TRBV6-1 and TRBJ2-7, with 8 bases lining up with TRBD2. The germline CDR1 and CDR2 sequences are MNHNS and SASEGT. V lost 5 bases to trimming and J lost 2 bases; unmatched junction nucleotides: 2. CDR3 size: 13 residues. The CDR3 region is CASSFSGAYEQYF. CDR3 in DNA: TGTGCCAGCAGTTTTAGCGGGGCCTACGAGCAGTACTTC.

The chain joins TRBV12-5 to TRBJ1-1; a weak D match, TRBD1 (6 bases). The CDR3 is 14 amino acids. Trimming left V 2 bases short and J 4 bases short, with 11 bases between. Germline-derived CDR1 and CDR2 are LGHNT and FRNRAP. CDR3 protein: CASGLWGGSTEAFF. The CDR3 DNA is TGTGCTAGTGGTTTGTGGGGGGGCTCCACTGAAGCTTTCTTT.